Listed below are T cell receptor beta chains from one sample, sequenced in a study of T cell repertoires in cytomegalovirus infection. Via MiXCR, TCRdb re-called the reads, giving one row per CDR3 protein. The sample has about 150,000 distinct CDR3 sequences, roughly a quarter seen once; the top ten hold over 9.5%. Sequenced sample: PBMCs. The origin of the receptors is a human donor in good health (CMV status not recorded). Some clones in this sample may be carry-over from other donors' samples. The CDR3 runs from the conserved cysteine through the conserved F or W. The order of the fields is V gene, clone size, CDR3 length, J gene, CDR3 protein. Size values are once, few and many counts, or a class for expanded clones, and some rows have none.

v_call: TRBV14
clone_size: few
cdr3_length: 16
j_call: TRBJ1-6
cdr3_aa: CASSQDPSAAGSPLHF

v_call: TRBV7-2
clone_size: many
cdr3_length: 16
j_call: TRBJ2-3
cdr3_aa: CASSLALRGSTDTQYF

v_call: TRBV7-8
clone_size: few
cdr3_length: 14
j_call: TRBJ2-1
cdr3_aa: CASALTSGGQEQFF

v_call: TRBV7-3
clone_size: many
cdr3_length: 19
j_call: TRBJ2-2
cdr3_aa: CASSLRTRWSAGDTGELFF

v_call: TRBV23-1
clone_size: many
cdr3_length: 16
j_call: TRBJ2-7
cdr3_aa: CASSLASGTAQYEQYF

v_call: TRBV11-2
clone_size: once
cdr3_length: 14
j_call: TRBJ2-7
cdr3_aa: CASSLGPGKYEQYF

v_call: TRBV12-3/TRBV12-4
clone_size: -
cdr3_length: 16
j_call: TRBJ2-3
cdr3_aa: CASKSSGRASTDTQYF

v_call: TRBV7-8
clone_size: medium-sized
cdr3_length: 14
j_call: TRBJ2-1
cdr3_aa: CASSNEDYPYEQFF

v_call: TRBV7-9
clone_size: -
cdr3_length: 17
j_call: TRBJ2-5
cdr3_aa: CASSLGLAGWYQETQYF

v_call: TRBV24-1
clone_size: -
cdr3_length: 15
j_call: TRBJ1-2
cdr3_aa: CATSETGKQGNGYTF

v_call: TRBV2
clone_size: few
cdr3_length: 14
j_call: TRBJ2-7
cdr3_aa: CASSEDRGPDEQYF

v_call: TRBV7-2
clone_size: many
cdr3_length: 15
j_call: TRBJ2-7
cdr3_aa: CASSFDSVSSYEQYF

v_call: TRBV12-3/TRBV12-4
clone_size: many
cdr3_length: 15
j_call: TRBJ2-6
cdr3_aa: CASSFGGSGANVLTF

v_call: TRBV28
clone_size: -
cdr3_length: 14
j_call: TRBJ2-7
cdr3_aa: CASSLLGGPYEQYF

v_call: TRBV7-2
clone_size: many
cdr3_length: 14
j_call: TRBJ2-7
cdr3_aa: CASSLAGFRYEQYF

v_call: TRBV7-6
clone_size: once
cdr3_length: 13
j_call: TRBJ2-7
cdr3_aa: CASSLRRQFELYF

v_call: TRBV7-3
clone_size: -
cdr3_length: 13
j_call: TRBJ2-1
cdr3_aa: CASSTDRGYEQFF

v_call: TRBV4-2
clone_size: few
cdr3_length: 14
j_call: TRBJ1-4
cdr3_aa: CASSQGDTLEKLFF

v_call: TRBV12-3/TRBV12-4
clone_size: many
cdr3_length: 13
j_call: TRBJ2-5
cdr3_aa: CASSKTRQETQYF

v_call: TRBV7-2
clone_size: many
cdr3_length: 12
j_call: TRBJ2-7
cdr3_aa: CASSLSVAEQYF

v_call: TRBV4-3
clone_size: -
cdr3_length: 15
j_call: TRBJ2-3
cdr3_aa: CASSQGLSGGDTQYF

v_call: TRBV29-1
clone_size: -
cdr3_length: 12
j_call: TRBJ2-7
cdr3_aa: CSVEAGTYEQYF

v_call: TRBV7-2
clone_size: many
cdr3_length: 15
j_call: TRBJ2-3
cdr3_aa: CASSSGLGRTDTQYF

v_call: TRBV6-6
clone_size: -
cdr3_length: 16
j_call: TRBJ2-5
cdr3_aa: CASSYLITGWIETQYF

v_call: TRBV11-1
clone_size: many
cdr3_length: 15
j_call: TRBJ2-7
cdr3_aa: CASSLVGASSYEQYF

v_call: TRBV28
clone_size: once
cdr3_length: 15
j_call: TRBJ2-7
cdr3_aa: CASSPAGLNSYEQYF

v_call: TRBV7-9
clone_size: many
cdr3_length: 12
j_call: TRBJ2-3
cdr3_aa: CASNLVTDTQYF

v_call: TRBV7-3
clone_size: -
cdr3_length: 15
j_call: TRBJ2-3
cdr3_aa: CASSSGQGPGDTQYF

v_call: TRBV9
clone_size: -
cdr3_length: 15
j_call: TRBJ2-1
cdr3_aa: CASSPFVGTSNEQFF

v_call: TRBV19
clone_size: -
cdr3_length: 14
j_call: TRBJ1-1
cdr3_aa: CASRYRLEGTEAFF

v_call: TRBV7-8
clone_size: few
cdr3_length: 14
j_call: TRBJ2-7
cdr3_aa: CASSSRGLPYEQYF

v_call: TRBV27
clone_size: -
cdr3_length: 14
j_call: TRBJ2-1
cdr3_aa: CASSLGWDSNEQFF

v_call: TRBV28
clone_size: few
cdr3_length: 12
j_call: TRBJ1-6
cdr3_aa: CASSLINSPLHF